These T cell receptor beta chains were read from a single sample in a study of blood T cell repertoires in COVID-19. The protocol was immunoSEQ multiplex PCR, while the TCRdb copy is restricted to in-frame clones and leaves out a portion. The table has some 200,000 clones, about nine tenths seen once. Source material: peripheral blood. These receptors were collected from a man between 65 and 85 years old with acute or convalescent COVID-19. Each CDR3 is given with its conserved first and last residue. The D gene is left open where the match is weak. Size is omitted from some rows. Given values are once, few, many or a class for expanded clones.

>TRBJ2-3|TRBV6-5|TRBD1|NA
TGTGCCAGCAGTACCGGGACAGCTAGCACAGATACGCAGTATTTT
CASSTGTASTDTQYF
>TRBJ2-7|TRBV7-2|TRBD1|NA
TGTGCCAGCAGGCGCCCGGGACAGGGGCCCTACGAGCAGTACTTC
CASRRPGQGPYEQYF
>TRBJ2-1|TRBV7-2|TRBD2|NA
TGTGCCAGCAGCTTAGTAGCCTCGCGGGGGGGCTTAAATGAGCAGTTCTTC
CASSLVASRGGLNEQFF
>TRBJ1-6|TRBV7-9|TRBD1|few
TGTGCCAGCAGCTCCGACGGGACAGGATATTCACCCCTCCACTTT
CASSSDGTGYSPLHF
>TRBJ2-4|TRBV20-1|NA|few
TGCAGTGCTAGTCGGGTTGCGGCAGAGCTAGCCAAAAACATTCAGTACTTC
CSASRVAAELAKNIQYF
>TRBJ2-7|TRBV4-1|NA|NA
TGCGCCAGCAGCCAAGTACTCGAGGAGTTCTACGAGCAGTACTTC
CASSQVLEEFYEQYF
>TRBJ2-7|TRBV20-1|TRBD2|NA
TGCAGTGCTAGTCGTAAAACTAGCGCGTACTACGAGCAGTACTTC
CSASRKTSAYYEQYF
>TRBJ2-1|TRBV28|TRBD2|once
TGTGCCAGCAGTTCCGAGACTAGCGGGAAATCTTCCCGGTACAATGAGCAGTTCTTC
CASSSETSGKSSRYNEQFF
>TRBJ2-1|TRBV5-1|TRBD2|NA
TGCGCCAGCAGTGGACTAGCGGGAGCTAAGGGAAGCTCCTACAATGAGCAGTTCTTC
CASSGLAGAKGSSYNEQFF
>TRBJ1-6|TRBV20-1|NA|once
TGCAGTGCGACAAGGAGGCCTCCACCCCACTTT
CSATRRPPPHF
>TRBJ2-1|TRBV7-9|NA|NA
TGTGCCAGCAGTCATGGGCGGGCCCGTAATTCCTACAATGAGCAGTTCTTC
CASSHGRARNSYNEQFF
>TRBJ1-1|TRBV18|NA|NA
TGTGCCAGCTCCTCGTTGGAGGAGGCTTTCTTT
CASSSLEEAFF
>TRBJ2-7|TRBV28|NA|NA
TGTGCCAGCAGCATTATTCGGACAGGGAGGGACGAGCAGTACTTC
CASSIIRTGRDEQYF
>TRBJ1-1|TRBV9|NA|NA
TGTGCCAGCAGCCCTACAGGGTTAAGCACTGAAGCTTTCTTT
CASSPTGLSTEAFF
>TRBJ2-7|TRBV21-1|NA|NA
TGTGCCAGCAGCAAAGGTCCCCTTACAGGGGATCTTAGCTACGAGCAGTACTTC
CASSKGPLTGDLSYEQYF
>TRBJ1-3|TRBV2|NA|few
TGTGCCAGCAGTTTGAGGAATTCGGGAAACACCATATATTTT
CASSLRNSGNTIYF
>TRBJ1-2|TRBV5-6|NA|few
TGTGCCAGCAGCTTTGTCCAGGGGTATAGCTATGGCTACACCTTC
CASSFVQGYSYGYTF
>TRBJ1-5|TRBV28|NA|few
TGTGCCAGCAGCATTAGCCCCAATCAGCCCCAGCATTTT
CASSISPNQPQHF
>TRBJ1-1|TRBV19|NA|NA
TGTGCCAGTAGTATGATTTCAGGGGCCGAAGCTTTCTTT
CASSMISGAEAFF
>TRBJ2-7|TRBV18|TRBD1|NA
TGTGCCAGCTCACCAAGGACAGGGTCCTACGAGCAGTACTTC
CASSPRTGSYEQYF
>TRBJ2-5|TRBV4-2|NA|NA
TGTGCCAGCAGCCGGGTCGGGGAGACCCAGTACTTC
CASSRVGETQYF
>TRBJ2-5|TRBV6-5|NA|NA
TGTGCCAGCTCGCCCGCCAGGGTAGAGACCCAGTACTTC
CASSPARVETQYF
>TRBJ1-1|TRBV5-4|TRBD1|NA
TGTGCCAGCAGCTCCGGGACAGGGGATACTGAAGCTTTCTTT
CASSSGTGDTEAFF
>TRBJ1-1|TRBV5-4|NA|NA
TGTGCCAGCAGCACCATACAGGGTATTGGTACTGAAGCTTTCTTT
CASSTIQGIGTEAFF
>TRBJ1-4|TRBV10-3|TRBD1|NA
TGTGCCACCCTCGACAGGGTGGGTGAAAAACTGTTTTTT
CATLDRVGEKLFF
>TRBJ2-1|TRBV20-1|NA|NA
TGCAGTGCTAGTCGGCCCCACAACTATTGGGGGGATGAGCAGTTCTTC
CSASRPHNYWGDEQFF
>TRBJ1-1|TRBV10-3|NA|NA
TGTGCCATCCGGGAGGACAGACTGAACACTGAAGCTTTCTTT
CAIREDRLNTEAFF
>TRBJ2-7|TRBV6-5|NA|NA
TGTGCCACCCGGGACAAGACCTCCTACGAGCAGTACTTC
CATRDKTSYEQYF
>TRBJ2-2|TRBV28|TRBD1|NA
TGTGCCAGCAGTTTTCAGGGGGAGACCGGGGAGCTGTTTTTT
CASSFQGETGELFF
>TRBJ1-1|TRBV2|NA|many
TGTGCCAGCGGGGGGACTGAAGCTTTCTTT
CASGGTEAFF
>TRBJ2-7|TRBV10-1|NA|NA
TGCGCCAGCAGTGCCGGACTGAGCTCCTACGAGCAGTACTTC
CASSAGLSSYEQYF
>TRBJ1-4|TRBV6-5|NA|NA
TGTGCCAGTTCCTTGGGAGTTAATGAAAAACTGTTTTTT
CASSLGVNEKLFF
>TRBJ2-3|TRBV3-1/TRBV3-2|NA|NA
TGTGCCAGCGGCGACTCGCGGAGTAATACGCAGTATTTT
CASGDSRSNTQYF
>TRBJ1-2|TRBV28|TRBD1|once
TGTGCCAGCAGGCGACATTTGCGACAGGGGAGAGTAAACTATGGCTACACCTTC
CASRRHLRQGRVNYGYTF
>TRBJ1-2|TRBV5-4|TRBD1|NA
TGTGCCAGCAGCCCCCGGACAGGGGCGAACTATGGCTACACCTTC
CASSPRTGANYGYTF
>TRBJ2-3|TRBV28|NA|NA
TGTGCCAGCAACTGGGGGGACACAGATACGCAGTATTTT
CASNWGDTDTQYF
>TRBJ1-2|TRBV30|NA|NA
TGTGCCTGGAGTGTACCTGGCGGGGGCTACACCTTC
CAWSVPGGGYTF
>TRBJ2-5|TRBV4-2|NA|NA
TGTGCCGCGGGCAGCCAAGAGACCCAGTACTTC
CAAGSQETQYF
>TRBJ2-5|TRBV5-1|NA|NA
TGCGCCAGCGCGGCCGCCAGTGGTAGAGAGACCCAGTACTTC
CASAAASGRETQYF
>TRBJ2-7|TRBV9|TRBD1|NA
TGTGCCAGCAGCAGTGGACAGGGGAATGTGCTAACCTACGAGCAGTACTTC
CASSSGQGNVLTYEQYF
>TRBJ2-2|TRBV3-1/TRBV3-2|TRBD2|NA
TGTGCCAGCAGCCCGCGAGTAGCAGCGGGAGTGCACGGGGAGCTGTTTTTT
CASSPRVAAGVHGELFF
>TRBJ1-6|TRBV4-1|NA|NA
TGCGCCAGCAGCCAAGAGGGCCGCCCGGGGAATTCACCCCTCCACTTT
CASSQEGRPGNSPLHF
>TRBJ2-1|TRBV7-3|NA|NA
TGTGCCAGCAGCCCAACCCCAGGGGCGCATTACAATGAGCAGTTCTTC
CASSPTPGAHYNEQFF
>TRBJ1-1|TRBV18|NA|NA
TGTGCCAGCTCACCCGCGGGTATTGAAGCTTTCTTT
CASSPAGIEAFF
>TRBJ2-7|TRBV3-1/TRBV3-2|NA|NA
TGTGCCAGCAGCTCTCCCTACGAGCAGTACTTC
CASSSPYEQYF
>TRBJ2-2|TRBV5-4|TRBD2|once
TGTGCCAGCAGTACCGGGACTAGCGGGACCGGGGAGCTGTTTTTT
CASSTGTSGTGELFF
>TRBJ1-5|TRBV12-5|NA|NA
TGTGCTAGTGGGAACCCGCGCGGCCAGGGCGAGTACAATCAGCCCCAGCATTTT
CASGNPRGQGEYNQPQHF
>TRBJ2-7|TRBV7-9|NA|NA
TGTGCCAGCAGCAGAACGTCGGGAGTAGACGAGCAGTACTTC
CASSRTSGVDEQYF
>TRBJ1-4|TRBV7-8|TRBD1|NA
TGTGCCAGCAGCCCCACAGGGGGCGCGGGTCGGGAAAAACTGTTTTTT
CASSPTGGAGREKLFF
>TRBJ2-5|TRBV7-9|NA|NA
TGTGCCAGCAGCTTGGAGGGTCAGGAGACCCAGTACTTC
CASSLEGQETQYF
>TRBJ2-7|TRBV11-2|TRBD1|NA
TGTGCCAGCAGCTTAGTACAGGGGCCACCCTACGAGCAGTACTTC
CASSLVQGPPYEQYF
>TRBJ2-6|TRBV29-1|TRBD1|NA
TGCAGCGGAAAAGGGACAGGCGACGTCCTGACTTTC
CSGKGTGDVLTF
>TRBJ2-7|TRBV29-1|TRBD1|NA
TGCAGCGTTGAAGGGAACAGGGGTGAGCAGTACTTC
CSVEGNRGEQYF
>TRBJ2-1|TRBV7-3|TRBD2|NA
TGTGCCAGCAGCAGGGACTACGAGGCGTCCTACAATGAGCAGTTCTTC
CASSRDYEASYNEQFF
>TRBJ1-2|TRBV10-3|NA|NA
TGTGCCATCAGTGTGACAGGCGATGGCTACACCTTC
CAISVTGDGYTF
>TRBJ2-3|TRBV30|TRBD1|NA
TGTGCCTGGACCCCGGGGACAGGGGGCCTATTTGGCACAGATACGCAGTATTTT
CAWTPGTGGLFGTDTQYF
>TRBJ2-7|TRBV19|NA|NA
TGTGCCAGTAGTGTCGGACTGTTTCTCTCCTACGAGCAGTACTTC
CASSVGLFLSYEQYF
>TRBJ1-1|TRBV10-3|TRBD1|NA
TGTGCCATCAGGGGACAGGGAGGGACTGAAGCTTTCTTT
CAIRGQGGTEAFF
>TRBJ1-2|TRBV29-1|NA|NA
TGCAGCGTTCGGACGGGATCCAACTATGGCTACACCTTC
CSVRTGSNYGYTF
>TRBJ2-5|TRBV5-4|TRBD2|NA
TGTGCCAGCAGCTTCTCGGGGGGAGGGGAGACCCAGTACTTC
CASSFSGGGETQYF